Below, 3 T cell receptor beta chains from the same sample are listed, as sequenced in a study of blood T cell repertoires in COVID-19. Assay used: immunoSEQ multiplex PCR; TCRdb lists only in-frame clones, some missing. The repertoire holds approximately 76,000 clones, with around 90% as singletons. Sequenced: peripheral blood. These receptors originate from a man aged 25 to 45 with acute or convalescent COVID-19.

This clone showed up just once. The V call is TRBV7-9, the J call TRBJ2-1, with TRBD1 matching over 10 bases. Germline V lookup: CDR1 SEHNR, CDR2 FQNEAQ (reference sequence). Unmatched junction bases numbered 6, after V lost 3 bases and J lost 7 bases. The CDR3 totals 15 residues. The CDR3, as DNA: TGTGCCAGCAGCTTCCCGGGACAGGGGAGTAATGAGCAGTTCTTC. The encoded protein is CASSFPGQGSNEQFF.

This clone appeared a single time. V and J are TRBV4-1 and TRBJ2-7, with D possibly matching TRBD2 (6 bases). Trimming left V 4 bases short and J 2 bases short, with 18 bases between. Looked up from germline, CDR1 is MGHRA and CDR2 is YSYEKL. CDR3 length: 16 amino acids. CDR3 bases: TGCGCCAGCAGCCCCCCCTGGCGGGGCGGACCCTACGAGCAGTACTTC. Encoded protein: CASSPPWRGGPYEQYF.

DNA for the CDR3: TGCGCCAGCAGCGTCGGCTACGAGCAGTACTTC. It yields the protein CASSVGYEQYF. This chain connects TRBV5-1 to TRBJ2-7; D remains ambiguous. Trimming removed 4 bases from V and 3 bases from J, with 5 bases in between. CDR3 length: 11 amino acids. The germline V gene has CDR1 SGHRS and CDR2 YFSETQ. The full variable domain, in which reference TRBV5-1 and TRBJ2-7 provide the parts outside the CDR3, is KAGVTQTPRYLIKTRGQQVTLSCSPISGHRSVSWYQQTPGQGLQFLFEYFSETQRNKGNFPGRFSGRQFSNSRSEMNVSTLELGDSALYLCASSVGYEQYFGPGTRLTVT.